This record looks at one T cell receptor (beta chain) sequence and its context. Its antigen is unidentified. Trimming took 9 bases from V and 2 from J; bases not matched to a gene: 4. The germline CDR1 and CDR2 sequences are LNHDA and SQIVND (reference sequence). CDR3 length: 13 amino acids. This sample is drawn from a study of T cell responses to AZD1222 COVID-19 vaccine. Study-wide points: Seropositive AZD1222 recipients at baseline numbered only 5 or 6. In all cases, repertoires were sampled only after the peak T cell response. Clonal diversity was possibly underestimated, and white British individuals and females predominated among donors. Mapped onto spike, vaccine-associated CD4 TCRs spanned it and were dominant at 160-218 and 743-854.

TCRdb's table, derived via immunoSEQ multiplex PCR, lists solely in-frame clones and lacks some. This table has roughly 150,000 clones, under 95% appearing once. This receptor was obtained from an adult in good health. The chain links TRBV19 to TRBJ2-3; 8 nucleotides match TRBD2. The sequences come from peripheral blood, collected on day 0 of AZD1222 vaccination. The CDR3 loop reads CASSGGPTDTQYF. The DNA of the CDR3 is TGTGCCAGCAGCGGGGGACCCACAGATACGCAGTATTTT.